One and the same sample provided the 21 T cell receptor delta chains below, sequenced in a study of γδ T cells in repeated Plasmodium falciparum infection. With CATT, TCRdb re-called clones from the multiplex PCR reads. The repertoire holds 85,000 to 90,000 delta-chain clones, with 1.4% as singletons. Bulk repertoires came from Vgamma9/Vdelta2+ or Vdelta2-negative gammadelta T cells flow-sorted from PBMC. What was sequenced was gamma-delta T cells from blood. The receptors were sampled from a pool of human donors (malaria-infected and uninfected, not separated).

With respect to this clone: TCRdb records a much larger clone's protein for this DNA, with a difference at residue 19 that likely arises from a read error; the protein given is the translation of the DNA. The chain recombines TRDV1 with TRDJ1, with 8 positions matching TRDD3. The CDR3 has 21 residues. Germline V gene data show CDR1 as TSWWSYY and CDR2 as QGS. The CDR3 DNA sequence: TGTGCTCTTGGGGAACTATTACTGTCGAGCGGGGGAACCTGGGGGACCGATAAACCCATCTTT. Its translation: CALGELLLSSGGTWGTDKPIF.

This clone was counted only a few times. This DNA's translation differs at residue 11 from TCRdb's protein, which comes from a much larger clone; a read error is likely, and the protein shown is translated from the DNA. This chain uses TRDV2 with TRDJ1; 13 nucleotides agree with TRDD3. TCRdb records no J gene; here it was assigned by comparing the DNA to germline. Germline loops: CDR1 GEAIGNYY, CDR2 EKD. The CDR3 consists of 17 residues. Trimming took 0 bases from V and 3 from J; bases not matched to a gene: 6. The CDR3: CACDTGYWGIRPDKLIF. In DNA, the CDR3 is TGTGCCTGTGACACCGGCTACTGGGGGATACGACCCGATAAACTCATCTTT.

This clone was picked up many times. The gene calls are TRDV1 and TRDJ1, with unresolved D. The V end lost 2 bases, the J end lost 0 bases, and 16 bases lay between the germline ends. The germline gives CDR1 TSWWSYY, CDR2 QGS. The length of the CDR3 is 17 residues. The CDR3 DNA is TGTGCTCTTGGGGAAGTAGGGTCCAATCCGTACACCGATAAACTCATCTTT. Translated: CALGEVGSNPYTDKLIF.

This clone was seen only a few times. It differs at one base from a far larger clone, so likely a read error. Other DNA sequences in this specimen translate into the identical CDR3. CDR3 nucleotides: TGTGCTCTTGGGGAACTATTCCACCATCGCACTAAAGAGTCCTGGGGGATCCCAACCGATAAACTCATCTTT. Translated, it gives CALGELFHHRTKESWGIPTDKLIF. The chain carries TRDV1 and TRDJ1, with 9 positions matching TRDD3. The J gene is not listed in TCRdb, so it was assigned here from a DNA match to germline. Trimming at V came to 0 bases and at J to 2 bases, leaving 28 bases not matched to a gene. Germline values: CDR1 TSWWSYY, CDR2 QGS. The CDR3 has 24 residues.

As concerns this clone: This DNA translates differently at residue 11 from the TCRdb protein, which is that of a much larger clone; a read error is likely, and the protein shown is the DNA's own translation. V gene TRDV1 combines with J gene TRDJ1; TRDD3 matches at 12 bases. Looked up from germline, CDR1 is TSWWSYY and CDR2 is QGS. After removal of 4 bases from V and 0 bases from J, the junction contained 30 bases not matched to a gene. The CDR3 extends over 25 amino acids. This CDR3 is CALGGTHGSNHWGIPPSLYTDKLIF. The CDR3 DNA follows: TGTGCTCTTGGGGGTACCCACGGGAGCAACCACTGGGGGATACCCCCATCCTTGTACACCGATAAACTCATCTTT.

This clone was seen a few times. The protein held in TCRdb is that of a much larger clone and does not match this DNA's translation at residue 9, likely because of a read error; the protein shown is translated from the DNA. The chain is built from TRDV1 and TRDJ1; tentatively, D is TRDD3 (5 bases). No J gene is reported in TCRdb; it was inferred here by comparing the DNA with germline. Per the germline V gene, CDR1 is TSWWSYY and CDR2 is QGS. This CDR3 is built from 16 residues. Trimming left V 4 bases short and J 3 bases short, with 18 bases between. The CDR3 DNA reads TGTGCTCTTGGGGGTCCGACTGGCCCTCTCGCCGATAAACTCATCTTT. Its protein product is CALGGPTGPLADKLIF.

This clone was detected only a few times. V gene TRDV1 combines with J gene TRDJ1; TRDD3 matches at 9 bases. TCRdb carries no J gene annotation; the J gene was assigned here by matching the DNA with germline. After removal of 5 bases from V and 2 bases from J, the junction contained 18 bases not matched to a gene. The germline CDR1 and CDR2 sequences are TSWWSYY and QGS. CDR3 size: 19 residues. Written as DNA, the CDR3 is TGTGCTCTTGGGCTTCCTAAGGAGGGGGATACACTTCTAACCGATAAACTCATCTTT. It specifies CALGLPKEGDTLLTDKLIF.

Points on this clone: This likely reflects a read error, since a far larger clone is one base away. Other DNA sequences in this specimen translate into the identical CDR3. The rearrangement links TRDV2 to TRDJ1; 7 bases line up with TRDD3. TCRdb records no J gene; here it was assigned by comparing the DNA to germline. Trimming took 0 bases from V and 0 from J; bases not matched to a gene: 9. The CDR3 spans 17 residues. The germline gives CDR1 GEAIGNYY, CDR2 EKD. The CDR3 DNA is TGTGCCTGTGACACCGTGGGGGGATTCAGAGACACCGATAAACTCATCTTT. It codes for CACDTVGGFRDTDKLIF.

This clone appeared a few times. TCRdb's protein, taken from a much larger clone, differs from this DNA's translation at residue 10, likely owing to a read error; the protein displayed comes from the DNA. The chain recombines TRDV2 with TRDJ1, with D possibly being TRDD3 (6 bases). Assignment of the J gene here rests on matching the DNA to germline, because TCRdb gives none. Trimming stripped 0 bases from V and 9 bases from J, with 22 bases between. This CDR3 contains 16 residues. The germline V gene has CDR1 GEAIGNYY and CDR2 EKD. In DNA form, the CDR3 reads TGTGCCTGTGACACCGGTGCAGCTGGGGAATTAGGCGAACTCATCTTT. Amino acids: CACDTGAAGELGELIF.

With regard to this clone: A read error likely explains why the TCRdb protein, taken from a much larger clone, differs from this DNA's translation at residue 18; the protein shown is translated from the DNA. The V gene corresponds to TRDV2; no J gene was called; no DNA check was done on the table's D call, TRDD3. Germline V CDR1 and CDR2: GEAIGNYY, EKD. The CDR3 sequence is 19 residues long. This chain's CDR3 is CACGYRARGMDVDKDKLTF. CDR3 bases: TGTGCCTGTGGATACCGGGCTCGGGGGATGGACGTCGATAAGGATAAACTCACCTTT.

This sequence joins TRDV1 and TRDJ1; D call uncertain. Because TCRdb records no J gene, it was assigned here through a match of the DNA to germline. The CDR3 sequence is 15 residues long. V was cut by 0 bases and J by 2 bases, with 10 bases left in between. Germline V CDR1 and CDR2: TSWWSYY, QGS. The CDR3: CALGELLRHTDKLIF. DNA for the CDR3: TGTGCTCTTGGGGAACTACTCCGTCATACCGATAAACTCATCTTT.

This clone was observed a handful of times. This DNA's translation differs at residue 12 from TCRdb's protein, which comes from a much larger clone; a read error is likely, and the protein shown is translated from the DNA. The chain couples TRDV1 to TRDJ2, with 8 bases lining up with TRDD3. TCRdb gives no J gene; it was assigned here by matching the DNA to germline. Germline V gene sequence: CDR1 TSWWSYY, CDR2 QGS. This CDR3 spans 16 amino acids. The CDR3 DNA is TGTGCTCTTGGGGAACGACTGGGGGTCAAGACAGAACAACTCTTCTTT. This codes for CALGERLGVKTEQLFF.

Comments on this clone: A read error is likely here: a far larger clone is one base away. At the DNA level, this CDR3 is encoded by other sequences in the same sample as well. This chain links TRDV1 with TRDJ1; TRDD3 agrees at 11 bases. TCRdb gives no J gene; it was assigned here by matching the DNA to germline. The V gene's germline CDR1 is TSWWSYY and CDR2 QGS. Trimming took 1 base from V and 2 from J; bases not matched to a gene: 15. The CDR3 consists of 20 residues. The CDR3 DNA sequence: TGTGCTCTTGGGGAACCTCGTGGGATACTGGGGGATAATAGGACCGATAAACTCATCTTT. Its translation: CALGEPRGILGDNRTDKLIF.

This clone has a count of ten or more. The chain carries TRDV1 and TRDJ3; TRDD3 matches 9 bases. Since TCRdb gives no J gene, matching the DNA to germline was used here to assign it. The CDR3 sequence is 24 residues long. J lost 0 bases, V lost 1 base, and 19 bases had no gene match. The germline gives CDR1 TSWWSYY, CDR2 QGS. DNA of the CDR3: TGTGCTCTTGGGGAACCCCTGCCTCTCTCTACTGGGGGACTTAGCTCCTGGGACACCCGACAGATGTTTTTC. This gives the protein CALGEPLPLSTGGLSSWDTRQMFF.

This clone turned up a few times. This may be a read error: a much more frequent sequence differs by one nucleotide. This chain uses TRDV1 with TRDJ1, with D perhaps TRDD3 (7 bases). The J gene, absent from TCRdb, was called here by matching the DNA to germline. In germline, CDR1 is TSWWSYY, CDR2 QGS. The CDR3 has 17 amino acids. CDR3 DNA: TGCGCTCTTGGGCGACTATCCTGGGGGGGGAAATACGATAAACTCATCTTT. Its translation is CALGRLSWGGKYDKLIF.

With regard to this clone: For this DNA, TCRdb reports the protein of a much larger clone, which diverges at residue 10, most likely from a read error; the protein presented here is translated directly from the DNA. The rearrangement links TRDV2 to TRDJ1; 8 bases align to TRDD3. No J gene was available from TCRdb, and it was assigned here by a germline match of the DNA. Germline trimming cut 5 bases from V and 1 base from J; bases unmatched to any gene: 11. The CDR3 is 16 residues long. Germline CDR1 and CDR2: GEAIGNYY and EKD. The CDR3 sequence: CACVWLGDPRTDKLIF. The CDR3 region has the DNA TGTGCCTGTGTTTGGCTGGGGGACCCTCGCACCGATAAACTCATCTTT.

In its sample, this clone was seen a few times. Only one base separates this from a far larger clonotype, so it likely reflects a read error. The same CDR3 can be traced to other DNA sequences in this sample. CDR3: CACDGYWGIYTDKLIF. For the CDR3, the DNA is TGTGCCTGTGACGGCTACTGGGGGATTTACACTGATAAACTCATCTTT. This sequence joins TRDV2 and TRDJ1; the match to TRDD3 covers 10 bases. Assignment of the J gene here rests on matching the DNA to germline, because TCRdb gives none. The germline V gene encodes CDR1 GEAIGNYY and CDR2 EKD. The CDR3 has 16 amino acids.

To note about this clone: The TCRdb protein comes from a much larger clone and disagrees with this DNA's translation at residue 3, likely due to a read error; the protein given here is derived from the DNA. This sequence joins TRDV1 and TRDJ1; 10 bases map to TRDD3. TCRdb records no J gene; here it was assigned by comparing the DNA to germline. Germline lookup yields CDR1 TSWWSYY and CDR2 QGS. This CDR3 region has 22 residues. The CDR3 spells CAPGELGPLKVLGDPNTDKLIF. Written as DNA, the CDR3 is TGTGCTCCTGGGGAACTTGGCCCTCTCAAAGTACTGGGGGATCCGAACACCGATAAACTCATCTTT.

This clone was recorded at least ten times. This likely traces to a read error, being one base from a far larger clone. Other DNA variants within this sample encode the same CDR3. The V and J genes are TRDV2 and TRDJ1; 7 nucleotides match TRDD3. TCRdb is silent on the J gene; assignment here came from matching the DNA to germline. V shed 0 bases, J shed 0 bases, and the junction held 18 bases outside the gene matches. This CDR3 comprises 20 residues. Germline CDR1 reads GEAIGNYY; CDR2 reads EKD. CDR3 in amino acids: CACDTVSGGYKAPYTDKLIF. The CDR3, as DNA: TGTGCCTGTGACACCGTTTCTGGGGGGTACAAAGCCCCGTACACCGATAAACTCATCTTT.

With respect to this clone: This likely traces to a read error, being one base from a far larger clone. Other DNA sequences in the sample encode the same CDR3. The chain is built from TRDV1 and TRDJ1, with unresolved D. There are 18 residues in the CDR3. V lost 6 bases and J 0 bases, leaving 23 bases between the germline ends. Germline V gives CDR1 TSWWSYY, CDR2 QGS. CDR3 amino acids: CALGSQSPDGCNTDKLIF. CDR3 bases: TGTGCTCTTGGTTCGCAATCTCCGGATGGTTGTAACACCGATAAACTCATCTTT.

Note on this clone: This likely came from a read error, as a far larger clone is one base away. The chain links TRDV1 to TRDJ1, with unresolved D. TCRdb offers no J gene call, so here the DNA was matched to germline to obtain one. Germline V gives CDR1 TSWWSYY, CDR2 QGS. The CDR3 has 13 amino acids. The CDR3 is CALREPRDPKLIF. Written as DNA, the CDR3 is TGTGCTCTTAGGGAACCGAGGGACCCCAAACTCATCTTT.